These T cell receptor beta chains were read from a single sample in a study of radiotherapy plus CTLA-4 blockade in lung cancer. Sequencing was performed with immunoSEQ multiplex PCR; in TCRdb, only in-frame clones are kept and a portion is missing. Of some 52,000 clones detected, more than 60% appear once; the ten largest clones hold 3.2%. This specimen consisted of peripheral blood, obtained from a patient treated with radiotherapy plus ipilimumab. These receptors came from a human donor with non-small cell lung cancer who had a partial response to radiotherapy plus ipilimumab. CDR3s include the opening cysteine and the closing phenylalanine or tryptophan. Fields, in order: J gene, D gene, V gene, clone size, CDR3 DNA, CDR3 protein. D genes are given only for firm matches. The listing skips clone size in some rows; elsewhere it reads once, few, many or a size class.

>TRBJ1-6|TRBD1|TRBV7-3|NA
TGTGCCAGCAGCTTAAAGGGACAGGGGATTTCACCCCTCCACTTT
CASSLKGQGISPLHF
>TRBJ1-1|NA|TRBV21-1|NA
TGTGCCAGCAGGGTTAAACACACAATTCGCACTGAAGCTTTCTTT
CASRVKHTIRTEAFF
>TRBJ2-3|NA|TRBV10-3|NA
TGTGCCACCAGCCCCCAGTTAGATACGCAGTATTTT
CATSPQLDTQYF
>TRBJ1-1|NA|TRBV29-1|NA
TGCAGCGTTGTGGGAGACATGAACACTGAAGCTTTCTTT
CSVVGDMNTEAFF
>TRBJ2-7|NA|TRBV6-1|NA
TGTGCCAGCAGCCTCGCAGAATCGTATGAGCAGTACTTC
CASSLAESYEQYF
>TRBJ1-5|NA|TRBV19|NA
TGTGCCAGTAGTATAGCGTCAGGGAACTTGGGCAATCAGCCCCAGCATTTT
CASSIASGNLGNQPQHF
>TRBJ2-7|NA|TRBV9|few
TGTGCCAGCAGCCCAGAGGTAGTAACGGTCGAGCAGTACTTC
CASSPEVVTVEQYF
>TRBJ2-7|NA|TRBV7-9|NA
TGTGCCAGCAGCTTAGCGGGGCAGTCCTACGAGCAGTACTTC
CASSLAGQSYEQYF
>TRBJ2-5|NA|TRBV5-4|NA
TGTGCCAGCAGCCCGGACTTCCGCGAGAGAGAGACCCAGTACTTC
CASSPDFRERETQYF
>TRBJ1-4|TRBD1|TRBV9|NA
TGTGCCAGCAGTTTTACAGGGGGGGCCTCTACTAATGAAAAACTGTTTTTT
CASSFTGGASTNEKLFF
>TRBJ2-5|NA|TRBV11-2|NA
TGTGCCAGCAGCTTCATCGACAGAGAAGAGACCCAGTACTTC
CASSFIDREETQYF
>TRBJ1-5|NA|TRBV23-1|NA
TGCGCCAGCAGTCGAGGGATGCGGGGGACGAGCAATCAGCCCCAGCATTTT
CASSRGMRGTSNQPQHF
>TRBJ2-7|NA|TRBV10-3|NA
TGTGCCATCAGTGAGGGCAGAAACCCCAACGAGCAGTACTTC
CAISEGRNPNEQYF
>TRBJ2-5|TRBD1|TRBV6-5|few
TGTGCCAGCAGTTACTTGGGACAGCAAGAGACCCAGTACTTC
CASSYLGQQETQYF
>TRBJ2-5|NA|TRBV6-1|few
TGTGCCAGCAGCTCCCGCGGTGCGGGAAAGACCCAGTACTTC
CASSSRGAGKTQYF
>TRBJ2-2|TRBD1|TRBV6-1|NA
TGTGCCAGCAGGGGACAGGTTAACACCGGGGAGCTGTTTTTT
CASRGQVNTGELFF
>TRBJ1-1|NA|TRBV9|NA
TGTGCCAGCAGCGTAGCCGGGAACACTGAAGCTTTCTTT
CASSVAGNTEAFF
>TRBJ2-3|TRBD2|TRBV7-2|NA
TGTGCCAGCAGCGGAAGGAGGACTAGCGGTACCAGCACAGATACGCAGTATTTT
CASSGRRTSGTSTDTQYF
>TRBJ1-1|NA|TRBV10-3|NA
TGTGCCATCAGTGGTTCTGGGGGAGGAACTGAAGCTTTCTTT
CAISGSGGGTEAFF
>TRBJ1-6|NA|TRBV7-2|NA
TGTGCCAGCCGACTTAGCTATAATTCACCCCTCCACTTT
CASRLSYNSPLHF
>TRBJ2-7|NA|TRBV27|NA
TGTGCCAGCAGTCCAGCACAGGGATACCCCTCCTACGAGCAGTACTTC
CASSPAQGYPSYEQYF
>TRBJ1-4|NA|TRBV18|once
TGTGCCAGCTCGGCGCGGGGGGCCTCGGATGAAAAACTGTTTTTT
CASSARGASDEKLFF
>TRBJ1-1|NA|TRBV6-6|NA
TGTGCCAGCAGGGCCCCAGGGGCGAACACTGAAGCTTTCTTT
CASRAPGANTEAFF
>TRBJ2-6|NA|TRBV28|NA
TGTGCCAGCGGGAGTTGGGGGGACAGAAGCTCTGGGGCCAACGTCCTGACTTTC
CASGSWGDRSSGANVLTF
>TRBJ1-4|NA|TRBV7-2|NA
TGTGCCAGCAGCTTAGGGCTGGGAGCATCAACTAATGAAAAACTGTTTTTT
CASSLGLGASTNEKLFF
>TRBJ2-1|NA|TRBV23-1|NA
TGCGCCAGCAGTCAAGGGGGGAAGCAGTTCTTC
CASSQGGKQFF
>TRBJ2-7|NA|TRBV6-1|NA
TGTGCCAGCAGTGAACGGACAGCCTGGGCCTACGAGCAGTACTTC
CASSERTAWAYEQYF
>TRBJ2-1|TRBD2|TRBV27|few
TGTGCCAGCACCATTAGCGGGGGCTCCTACAATGAGCAGTTCTTC
CASTISGGSYNEQFF
>TRBJ1-5|NA|TRBV6-6|NA
TGTGCCGGAGCGGGTTCGGGTATCGCTCAGCCCCAGCATTTT
CAGAGSGIAQPQHF
>TRBJ2-1|TRBD2|TRBV18|NA
TGTGCCAGCTCACCCCAGGCCGGGACTAGCGGGGGTGAGCAGTTCTTC
CASSPQAGTSGGEQFF